The clone carrying this TCR beta chain was counted a few times. Its antigen remains unidentified. The record originates from a study of cytotoxic CD8 clonotypes in ibrutinib-treated CLL. The wider study: Patient counts were roughly 10 relapsed/refractory, roughly 16 treatment-naive and under 18 IGHV unmutated.

Measured with immunoSEQ multiplex PCR; TCRdb has only the in-frame clones, and not every one. Here the sample spans more than 300,000 clones, about 80% being singletons. Study outcomes and limitations: Whereas clonality rose at ibrutinib response, it declined toward baseline at progression. In sustained-remission versus progressing patients, sampling times differed. Rare overall, public clonotypes shrank or held steady under therapy.

Trimming took off 4 bases at V and 7 bases at J, with 13 bases between the two ends. This CDR3 has 13 residues. The germline V gene encodes CDR1 SGHDT and CDR2 YYEEEE. The TCR originated in a human donor with chronic lymphocytic leukemia. The genes are TRBV5-6 and TRBJ2-3, with D perhaps matching TRBD1 or TRBD2 (5 bases each). The sample in question was PBMCs, obtained before ibrutinib treatment. CDR3 sequence reads: CASSGGPTNTQYF. The CDR3 DNA is TGTGCCAGCAGCGGGGGACCCACGAATACGCAGTATTTT. The entire variable domain, with the rest obtained from reference TRBV5-6 and TRBJ2-3, is as follows: DAGVTQSPTHLIKTRGQQVTLRCSPKSGHDTVSWYQQALGQGPQFIFQYYEEEERQRGNFPDRFSGHQFPNYSSELNVNALLLGDSALYLCASSGGPTNTQYFGPGTRLTVL.